What follows are 8 T cell receptor beta chains derived from one specimen sequenced in a study of neurological immune-mediated disorders. Time point described: longitudinal time-point 2. TCRdb ran MiXCR on the 5' RACE reads and lists one entry per CDR3 protein. This sample has approximately 89,000 distinct CDR3 sequences; approximately 13% occur once, and the top ten carry roughly 5%. The sample consisted of PBMCs. All receptors derive from a female donor with HTLV-1-associated myelopathy (HAM/TSP).

This clonotype has ten or more counts. This chain uses TRBV5-1 with TRBJ1-5; possible D gene TRBD1, 6 bases. CDR3 size: 14 residues. V was shortened by 1 base and J by 7 bases, with 12 bases between the two germline ends. Germline V CDR1 and CDR2: SGHRS, YFSETQ. In DNA, the CDR3 is TGCGCCAGCAGCTTGCACAGGGTAGGACAGCCCCAGCATTTT. This gives the protein CASSLHRVGQPQHF.

There are many counts of this clonotype. V usage is TRBV24-1 and J usage is TRBJ2-1; 9 bases map to TRBD1. Losses at the gene ends were 7 bases for V and 4 bases for J; bases not matched to a gene: 13. The germline CDR1 and CDR2 sequences are KGHDR and SFDVKD. The CDR3 is 17 amino acids. The CDR3 spells CATSTSVRTGDYNEQFF. Here the CDR3 DNA reads TGTGCCACCAGCACGAGCGTTCGGACAGGGGATTACAATGAGCAGTTCTTC.

This clonotype was seen at least ten times. The V gene is TRBV28, the J gene TRBJ2-3; D remains ambiguous. Trimming cost V 3 bases and J 10 bases, with 8 bases left between them. The germline gives CDR1 MDHEN, CDR2 SYDVKM. The CDR3 is 11 amino acids. The chain's CDR3 is CASSFRQAQYF. For the CDR3, the DNA is TGTGCCAGCAGTTTTAGACAAGCGCAGTATTTT.

This clonotype came up many times. This chain uses TRBV12-3 or TRBV12-4 with TRBJ2-1, with D unresolved. The CDR3 runs 15 residues. V was cut by 4 bases and J by 6 bases, with 16 bases left in between. CDR3 DNA: TGTGCCAGCAGTTCGGCAGAGTTTTTGGGCAATGAGCAGTTCTTC. Translation gives CASSSAEFLGNEQFF.

This clonotype was counted at least ten times. The genes are TRBV28 and TRBJ1-2; D is unclear. V lost 3 bases, J lost 4 bases, and 6 bases lay in between. CDR1 is MDHEN and CDR2 is SYDVKM in the germline V gene. The CDR3 covers 12 residues. In nucleotides, the CDR3 is TGTGCCAGCAGTTTCGGTGTCTATGGCTACACCTTC. Its protein product is CASSFGVYGYTF.

This clonotype has a count of ten or more. The chain joins TRBV28 to TRBJ2-7; 9 nucleotides align to TRBD1. This CDR3 contains 15 residues. Losses at the gene ends were 2 bases for V and 5 bases for J; bases not matched to a gene: 7. Germline V gene sequence: CDR1 MDHEN, CDR2 SYDVKM. The DNA of the CDR3 is TGTGCCAGCAGTTTAGGAGGGACAGGGCGAAACGAGCAGTACTTC. Its protein product is CASSLGGTGRNEQYF.

This clonotype was recorded many times. This chain links TRBV4-1 with TRBJ2-5; 8 nucleotides agree with TRBD1. This CDR3 has 15 residues. The J segment lost 4 bases and the V segment lost 2 bases, leaving 6 bases of the junction unmatched. The germline gives CDR1 MGHRA, CDR2 YSYEKL. CDR3 in DNA: TGCGCCAGCAGCCAACAGGGGGCGAGAGCAGAGACCCAGTACTTC. Translating it yields CASSQQGARAETQYF.

There are many counts of this clonotype. This chain connects TRBV28 to TRBJ1-5; 8 nucleotides match TRBD1. V lost 7 bases and J lost 0; bases outside the gene matches: 11. The CDR3 totals 17 residues. Germline lookup yields CDR1 MDHEN and CDR2 SYDVKM. In nucleotides, the CDR3 is TGTGCCAGCAACTCCGGGACAGGAGCATATAGCAATCAGCCCCAGCATTTT. Translation: CASNSGTGAYSNQPQHF.